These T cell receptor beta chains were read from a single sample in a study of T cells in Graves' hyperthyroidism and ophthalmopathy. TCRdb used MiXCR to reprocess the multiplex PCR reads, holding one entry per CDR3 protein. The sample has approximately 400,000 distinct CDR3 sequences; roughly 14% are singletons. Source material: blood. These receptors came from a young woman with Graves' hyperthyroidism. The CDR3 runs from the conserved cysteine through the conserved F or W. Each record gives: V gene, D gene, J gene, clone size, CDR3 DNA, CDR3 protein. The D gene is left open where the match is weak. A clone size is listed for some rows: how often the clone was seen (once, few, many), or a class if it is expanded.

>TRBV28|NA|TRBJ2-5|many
TGTGCCAGCAGTTTGGGGGGCAGTAGGATGGAGACCCAGTACTTC
CASSLGGSRMETQYF
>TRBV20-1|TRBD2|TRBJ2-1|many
TGCAGTGCTAGAAGCGGGAGGACCCCCTACAATGAGCAGTTCTTC
CSARSGRTPYNEQFF
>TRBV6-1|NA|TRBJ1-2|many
TGTGCCAGCAGTCAAGTGACACGAAACTATGGCTACACCTTC
CASSQVTRNYGYTF
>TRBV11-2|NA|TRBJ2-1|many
TGTGCCAGCAGCTTAGCCTCGGAGAACAATGAGCAGTTCTTC
CASSLASENNEQFF
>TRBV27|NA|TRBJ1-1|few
TGTGCCAGCAAAGGACAGTTAGCTGAAGCTTTCTTT
CASKGQLAEAFF
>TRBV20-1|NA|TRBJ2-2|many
TGCAGTGCTAGACGGCGGGGGAACACCGGGGAGCTGTTTTTT
CSARRRGNTGELFF
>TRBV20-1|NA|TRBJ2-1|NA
TGCAGTGCTAGCACGGGAAAAGTAAACTACAATGAGCAGTTCTTC
CSASTGKVNYNEQFF
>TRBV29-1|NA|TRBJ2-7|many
TGCAGCGTTAGCGGCCTGTCCTACGAGCAGTACTTC
CSVSGLSYEQYF
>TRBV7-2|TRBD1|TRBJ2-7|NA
TGTGCCAGCAGCTTAGGAGGGACAGGGGGCGGCGAGCAGTACTTC
CASSLGGTGGGEQYF
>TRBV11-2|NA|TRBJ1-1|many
TGTGCCAGCAGCTTACACGGGGCCACTGAAGCTTTCTTT
CASSLHGATEAFF
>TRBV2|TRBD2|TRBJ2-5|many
TGTGCCAGCAGTGAAATCGCGGGACTAGCGAAGTACTTC
CASSEIAGLAKYF
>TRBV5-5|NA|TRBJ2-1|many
TGTGCCAGCAGCTTGCAGGATTACGTCAATGAGCAGTTCTTC
CASSLQDYVNEQFF
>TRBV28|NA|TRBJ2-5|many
TGTGCCAGCAGCTCGGACGGAGTCCAAGAGACCCAGTACTTC
CASSSDGVQETQYF
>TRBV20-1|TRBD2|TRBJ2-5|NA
TGCAGTGCTAGTTTGGCGGGGGGGAACCAAGAGACCCAGTACTTC
CSASLAGGNQETQYF
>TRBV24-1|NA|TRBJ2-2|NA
TGTGCCACCAGGGGGACTTTATCAAACACCGGGGAGCTGTTTTTT
CATRGTLSNTGELFF
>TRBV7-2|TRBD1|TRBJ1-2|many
TGTGCCAGCAGCCCGAGGACAGGCCTCTATGGCTACACCTTC
CASSPRTGLYGYTF
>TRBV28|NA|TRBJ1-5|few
TGTGCCAGCAGTTTTGGAGGGGCTAGCAATCAGTCCCAGCATTTT
CASSFGGASNQSQHF
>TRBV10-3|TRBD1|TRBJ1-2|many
TGTGCCACCCGGACAGGGGGCGCGTCTAACTATGGCTACACCTTC
CATRTGGASNYGYTF